Here is one TCR beta chain with its context. This sample is drawn from a study of cytomegalovirus exposure and HLA in healthy donors. Germline V gene lookup returns CDR1 MNHNS and CDR2 SASEGT. V dropped 3 bases and J dropped 2 bases, with 8 bases sitting between them. CDR3 length equals 15 residues. PCR amplification relied on 60 Vbeta primers (plus 13 Jbeta primers). Only in-frame clones appear in the TCRdb table, and some are missing; sequencing was by immunoSEQ multiplex PCR. Among approximately 150,000 clones, around 86% were seen once, and the ten largest hold approximately 2.9%. The chain links TRBV6-1 to TRBJ2-6; tentatively, D is TRBD1 (5 bases). The material sequenced was PBMCs. The receptor was derived from a woman aged 25 to 39 in good health and CMV-seronegative. The CDR3 nucleotides read TGTGCCAGCAGTGAGGAAGGGGCTGGGGCCAACGTCCTGACTTTC. Translating gives CASSEEGAGANVLTF.